This TCR beta chain was found in a study of T cell responses to AZD1222 COVID-19 vaccine. Regarding the study as a whole: Repertoires were obtained only post-peak T cell response. There were vaccine-associated CD4 TCRs across spike, dominant at 160-218 and 743-854. Clonal diversity may have been underestimated, and the donors were mostly white British, with more females than males. Baseline serostatus was positive in only a handful of AZD1222 recipients.

Method: immunoSEQ multiplex PCR; TCRdb's copy keeps in-frame clones and lacks some. The sample shows 180,000 or so clones, 94% of them seen only once. About this clone: Its antigen remains unknown.

Source: peripheral blood, taken on day 0 of AZD1222 vaccination. This receptor was taken from an adult in good health.

CDR3 protein: CASGNSYNEQFF. The CDR3 DNA sequence: TGTGCCAGCGGTAACAGCTACAATGAGCAGTTCTTC. The chain recombines TRBV28 with TRBJ2-1; D is ambiguous. V was clipped by 8 bases and J by 3 bases, with 8 bases between them. CDR3 length: 12 amino acids. Per the germline V gene, CDR1 is MDHEN and CDR2 is SYDVKM. Drawing the rest from reference TRBV28 and TRBJ2-1, the complete variable domain is DVKVTQSSRYLVKRTGEKVFLECVQDMDHENMFWYRQDPGLGLRLIYFSYDVKMKEKGDIPEGYSVSREKKERFSLILESASTNQTSMYLCASGNSYNEQFFGPGTRLTVL.